This TCR beta chain was observed in a study of T cell repertoires in cytomegalovirus infection. Each CDR3 protein gets one entry after TCRdb re-called the reads with MiXCR. Among hundreds of thousands of distinct CDR3 sequences listed, almost 30% were seen once. As to this clonotype: The target antigen is unknown.

The source is a human donor in good health (CMV status not recorded). Some clones in this sample may be carry-over from other donors' samples. The sample consisted of cultured PBMCs, taken from culture after CMV antigen stimulation.

This chain's CDR3 is CASSLSAGGAYTEAFF. DNA of the CDR3: TGTGCCAGCAGCTTGTCGGCAGGGGGCGCGTACACTGAAGCTTTCTTT. The rearrangement links TRBV5-4 to TRBJ1-1, with 8 bases that match TRBD1. V gave up 1 base and J gave up 3 bases; unmatched junction bases: 8. Per the germline V gene, CDR1 is SGHNT and CDR2 is YYREEE (reference sequence). CDR3 length: 16 residues.